The rows below give T cell receptor beta chains drawn from one sample of a study of blood T cell repertoires in COVID-19. The table came from immunoSEQ multiplex PCR; TCRdb's copy has only in-frame clones and leaves some out. In the table there are about 250,000 clones, around 85% of which are singletons. The sample consisted of peripheral blood. The receptors were sampled from a woman over 75 with acute or convalescent COVID-19. The CDR3 runs from the conserved cysteine through the conserved F or W. The order of the fields is V gene, J gene, clone size, D gene, CDR3 protein, CDR3 DNA. The D gene is left open where the match is weak. The listing skips clone size in some rows; elsewhere it reads once, few, many or a size class.

>TRBV9|TRBJ2-6|-|-
CASSVRDSGANVLTF
TGTGCCAGCAGCGTACGGGACTCTGGGGCCAACGTCCTGACTTTC
>TRBV5-6|TRBJ2-5|once|-
CASSPTGQKETQYF
TGTGCCAGCAGCCCTACTGGACAGAAAGAGACCCAGTACTTC
>TRBV13|TRBJ2-2|once|-
CASTRRGSTGELFF
TGTGCCAGCACAAGAAGGGGGAGCACCGGGGAGCTGTTTTTT
>TRBV12-3/TRBV12-4|TRBJ1-2|-|-
CASSLTGGYTF
TGTGCCAGCAGTTTAACAGGTGGCTACACCTTC
>TRBV19|TRBJ1-1|-|-
CASTRNSNTEAFF
TGTGCCAGTACCCGAAACTCGAACACTGAAGCTTTCTTT
>TRBV7-9|TRBJ2-5|-|TRBD1
CASLRAGGQETQYF
TGTGCCAGCCTTAGGGCAGGGGGCCAAGAGACCCAGTACTTC
>TRBV28|TRBJ1-2|-|-
CASSLGGYGYTF
TGTGCCAGCAGTTTGGGGGGCTATGGCTACACCTTC
>TRBV6-1|TRBJ1-5|once|-
CASSEGAYSNQPQHF
TGTGCCAGCAGTGAAGGAGCCTATAGCAATCAGCCCCAGCATTTT
>TRBV3-1/TRBV3-2|TRBJ2-7|-|TRBD1
CASSSQGAHLLNEQYF
TGTGCCAGCAGCTCCCAGGGGGCGCACCTCTTAAACGAGCAGTACTTC
>TRBV19|TRBJ2-4|-|TRBD1
CASSTGTGGKNIQYF
TGTGCCAGTAGTACCGGGACAGGGGGTAAAAACATTCAGTACTTC
>TRBV7-8|TRBJ1-6|-|TRBD1
CASSLVGTEFDNSPLHF
TGTGCCAGCAGCTTAGTAGGGACAGAATTTGATAATTCACCCCTCCACTTT
>TRBV25-1|TRBJ1-3|-|-
CASSESRGASGNTIYF
TGTGCCAGCAGTGAATCCCGGGGGGCGTCTGGAAACACCATATATTTT
>TRBV5-1|TRBJ2-2|-|-
CASSLDQGPGELFF
TGCGCCAGCAGCTTGGACCAGGGCCCCGGGGAGCTGTTTTTT
>TRBV6-5|TRBJ1-3|-|-
CASHVGGESGNTIYF
TGTGCCAGTCACGTCGGGGGGGAGTCTGGAAACACCATATATTTT
>TRBV4-2|TRBJ2-3|once|TRBD1
CASSPRSSGGGTDTQYF
TGTGCCAGCAGCCCCCGTAGTTCAGGGGGTGGCACAGATACGCAGTATTTT
>TRBV5-1|TRBJ2-4|-|-
CASSLGGEGRNIQYF
TGCGCCAGCAGCTTGGGGGGTGAAGGGAGGAACATTCAGTACTTC
>TRBV7-2|TRBJ1-6|-|-
CASSPEVSSYNSPLHF
TGTGCCAGCAGCCCGGAGGTGAGCTCCTATAATTCACCCCTCCACTTT
>TRBV9|TRBJ2-7|-|-
CASSVREGYEQYF
TGTGCCAGCAGCGTCCGGGAAGGCTACGAGCAGTACTTC
>TRBV5-1|TRBJ1-2|-|-
CASSPRENYGYTF
TGCGCCAGCAGCCCCCGGGAAAACTATGGCTACACCTTC
>TRBV2|TRBJ1-5|few|-
CASSIQVGSAANQPQHF
TGTGCCAGCAGCATACAGGTGGGTTCCGCTGCCAATCAGCCCCAGCATTTT